This T cell receptor beta chain was recovered during a study of cytomegalovirus exposure and HLA in healthy donors. Only a few counts were recorded for this clone. Its specificity is unknown. It was with 60 Vbeta and 13 Jbeta primers that the PCR ran. Clones were read by immunoSEQ multiplex PCR, and TCRdb kept only the in-frame ones, dropping some. Of 90,000 to 100,000 clones listed, around 69% were seen once; the top ten hold around 17%. CDR1 is MNHNY, CDR2 SVGAGI, per germline (reference sequence). This CDR3 has 12 residues. Trimming cost V 6 bases and J 11 bases; bases outside gene matches: 4. Study results and caveats: Owing to their indistinguishability, certain V segments, notably TRBV6-2 and TRBV6-3, were excluded. Per a prior analysis, the majority of TCR beta V segments were productive roughly 90% or roughly 30% of the time.

The chain links TRBV6-6 to TRBJ1-1; 12 bases are shared with TRBD1. Sequences were obtained from PBMCs. The source of this sequence is a woman aged 60-75 years in good health and CMV-seropositive. The DNA of the CDR3 is TGTGCCAGCAGCGGGACAGGGGGCGGGGCTTTCTTT. It translates to CASSGTGGGAFF.